This T cell receptor beta chain was obtained from a study of blood T cell repertoires in COVID-19. How the authors handled the data: For nucleated cells, counts were estimated from reference gene primer amplification. The data were produced by immunoSEQ multiplex PCR, yet TCRdb's version contains in-frame clones alone and is incomplete. Clone size and V and J calls were adopted from that table, with D and trimming inferred from the DNA. The sample carries about 320,000 clones, more than 70% recorded once. V was cut by 0 bases and J by 0 bases, with 16 bases left in between. CDR1 and CDR2 (germline): LNHNV, YYDKDF (reference sequence). The CDR3 consists of 18 residues.

The gene calls are TRBV15 and TRBJ2-3, with D possibly matching TRBD1 (6 bases). The source of this sequence is a woman aged 45 to 65 with acute or convalescent COVID-19. Material for sequencing was peripheral blood. The CDR3 nucleotides are TGTGCCACCAGCAGAGATTTAGCCGCCGGGACAAGCACAGATACGCAGTATTTT. This translates into CATSRDLAAGTSTDTQYF.